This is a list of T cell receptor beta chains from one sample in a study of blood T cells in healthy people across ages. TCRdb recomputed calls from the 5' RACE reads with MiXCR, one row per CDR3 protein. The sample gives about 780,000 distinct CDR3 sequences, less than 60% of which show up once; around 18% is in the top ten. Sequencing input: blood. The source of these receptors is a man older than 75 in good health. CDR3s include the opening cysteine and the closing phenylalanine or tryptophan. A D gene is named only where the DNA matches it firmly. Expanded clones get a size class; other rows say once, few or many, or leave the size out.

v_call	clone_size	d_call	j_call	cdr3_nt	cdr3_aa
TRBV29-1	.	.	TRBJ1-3	TGCAGCGTTGAATGGGCCCTCTCTGGAAACACCATATATTTT	CSVEWALSGNTIYF
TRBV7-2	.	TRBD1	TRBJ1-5	TGTGCCAGCAGCTCGCCGGGACAGCCCCGTCAGCCCCAGCATTTT	CASSSPGQPRQPQHF
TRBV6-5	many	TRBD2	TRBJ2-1	TGTGCCAGCAGGAGCGGGAGCGCTAATTCCTACAATGAGCAGTTCTTC	CASRSGSANSYNEQFF
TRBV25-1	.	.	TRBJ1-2	TGTGCCAGCAGTGAATCGGTCAGGGGCTATGGCTACACCTTC	CASSESVRGYGYTF
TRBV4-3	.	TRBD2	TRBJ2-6	TGCGCCAGCAGCCGCAGACTAGCGGCCGAATTGGGGGCCAACGTCCTGACTTTC	CASSRRLAAELGANVLTF
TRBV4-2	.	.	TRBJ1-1	TGTGCCAGCAGCCAAAGGCCGGGGGACAACACTGAAGCTTTCTTT	CASSQRPGDNTEAFF
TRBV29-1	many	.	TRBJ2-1	TGCAGCGCTACGTTGGAGGGAATGAATGAGCAGTTCTTC	CSATLEGMNEQFF
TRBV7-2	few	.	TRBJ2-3	TGTGCCAGCAGCTTAGAGGGGGCGGGGAGGATAGATACGCAGTATTTT	CASSLEGAGRIDTQYF
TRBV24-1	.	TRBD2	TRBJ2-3	TGTGCCACCCAAACATCTAGCGGGGGACCCGCGTGGACGCAGTATTTT	CATQTSSGGPAWTQYF
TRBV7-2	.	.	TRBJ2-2	TGTGCCAGCAGCTTACAGGGTAACACCGGGGAGCTGTTTTTT	CASSLQGNTGELFF
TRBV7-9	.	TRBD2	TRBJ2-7	TGTGCCAGCAGCCGAAGATTTGGGACTAGCGGGAGTTACGAGCAGTACTTC	CASSRRFGTSGSYEQYF
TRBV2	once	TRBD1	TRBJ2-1	TGTGCCAGGGGACAGGGGAGCTCCTACAATGAGCAGTTCTTC	CARGQGSSYNEQFF
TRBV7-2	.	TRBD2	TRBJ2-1	TGTGCCAGCAGCCGGAGGGTAGCGGGATCCTTTAATGAGCAGTTCTTC	CASSRRVAGSFNEQFF
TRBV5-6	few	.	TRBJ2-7	TGTGCCAGCAGCCCAATTGCCGGGAGCTCCTACAATGAGCAGTACTTC	CASSPIAGSSYNEQYF
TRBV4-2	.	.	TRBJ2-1	TGTGCCAGCAGCCAAAGGCTCTACAATGAGCAGTTCTTC	CASSQRLYNEQFF
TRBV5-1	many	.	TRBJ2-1	TGCGCCAGCAGCTCTTTGTCCGGGGCTTGGGACAATGAGCAGTTCTTC	CASSSLSGAWDNEQFF
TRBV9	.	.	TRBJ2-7	TGTGCCAGCAGCGCGAGCTGGGACACTCAGTACTTC	CASSASWDTQYF